Listed here are 14 T cell receptor beta chains from one sample, sequenced in a study of cytomegalovirus exposure and HLA in healthy donors. Researchers ran the PCR with 60 Vbeta and 13 Jbeta primers. Data came from immunoSEQ multiplex PCR; TCRdb stores just in-frame clones and leaves some out. This sample carries 150,000 to 200,000 clones, roughly 8.7% of them seen once, and the ten largest clones take 1% to 1.5%. Source material: PBMCs. These TCRs come from a woman aged 25 to 45 in good health and CMV-seropositive.

This clone has only a few counts. The chain uses TRBV6-1 and TRBJ1-5, with D unresolved. Germline lookup yields CDR1 MNHNS and CDR2 SASEGT. V was cut by 8 bases and J by 4 bases, with 9 bases left in between. The CDR3 is 12 amino acids. The CDR3 loop is CASSSGNQPQHF. CDR3 coding DNA: TGTGCCAGCTCGTCGGGGAATCAGCCCCAGCATTTT.

This clone was counted a few times. Other DNA variants within this sample encode the same CDR3. The chain uses TRBV5-4 and TRBJ2-1; 8 bases line up with TRBD2. This CDR3 has 15 residues. CDR1 and CDR2 (germline): SGHNT, YYREEE (reference sequence). After removal of 1 base from V and 2 bases from J, the junction contained 2 bases not matched to a gene. This CDR3 reads CASSLTSGAYNEQFF. The CDR3 coding sequence is TGTGCCAGCAGCTTGACTAGCGGCGCCTACAATGAGCAGTTCTTC.

V usage is TRBV6-5 and J usage is TRBJ1-3; TRBD1 is a possible D gene (6 bases). CDR1 and CDR2 (germline): MNHEY, SVGAGI. V dropped 3 bases and J dropped 0 bases, with 12 bases sitting between them. This CDR3 is 16 amino acids long. The CDR3 loop is CASSYSNRDSGNTIYF. CDR3 DNA sequence: TGTGCCAGCAGTTATTCCAACAGGGACTCTGGAAACACCATATATTTT.

This chain joins TRBV4-2 and TRBJ2-5; TRBD2 matches at 9 bases. J was trimmed by 1 base and V by 0 bases; bases with no gene match: 3. This CDR3 spans 16 amino acids. The V gene's germline CDR1 is LGHNA and CDR2 YNFKEQ. The CDR3 protein is CASSQDRSGGQETQYF. The DNA for the CDR3 is TGTGCCAGCAGCCAAGATCGTAGCGGGGGCCAAGAGACCCAGTACTTC.

This clone was detected only a few times. V usage is TRBV6-4 and J usage is TRBJ2-5; D might be TRBD2 (5 bases). The CDR3 loop spans 13 amino acids. Germline V gives CDR1 MRHNA, CDR2 SNTAGT. Trimming took 6 bases from V and 5 from J, leaving 13 bases between them. CDR3 region: CASSVLRGETQYF. CDR3 bases: TGTGCCAGCAGCGTCCTCAGAGGGGAGACCCAGTACTTC.

This clone was seen only a few times. This sequence joins TRBV11-2 and TRBJ2-5; 11 nucleotides align to TRBD2. Germline CDR1 and CDR2: SGHAT and FQNNGV. The CDR3 consists of 16 residues. Trimming cost V 4 bases and J 2 bases; bases outside gene matches: 6. CDR3 residues: CASSSLGLAGQETQYF. The CDR3 region has the DNA TGTGCCAGCAGCTCTCTCGGACTAGCGGGTCAAGAGACCCAGTACTTC.

This clone has only a few counts. The rearrangement uses TRBV6-5 and TRBJ1-1; a weak D match, TRBD1 (6 bases). Germline V gene sequence: CDR1 MNHEY, CDR2 SVGAGI. Trimming pared 3 bases from V and 7 bases from J, leaving 12 bases between. The CDR3 runs 13 residues. The CDR3, as DNA: TGTGCCAGCAGTTATGGGGGGGCCCTTGAAGCTTTCTTT. This gives the protein CASSYGGALEAFF.

This clone was seen only a few times. CDR3 coding DNA: TGTGCCAGCAGACCCCTTAGCGGCTACACCGGGGAGCTGTTTTTT. Translation: CASRPLSGYTGELFF. The rearrangement joins TRBV7-9 to TRBJ2-2, with a tentative D call TRBD2 (6 bases). Trimming pared 6 bases from V and 3 bases from J, leaving 14 bases between. In germline, CDR1 is SEHNR, CDR2 FQNEAQ (reference sequence). The CDR3 has 15 residues.

This clone was observed a handful of times. The V and J genes are TRBV27 and TRBJ2-7; the match to TRBD1 covers 10 bases. Unmatched junction bases numbered 16, after V lost 5 bases and J lost 6 bases. Looked up from germline, CDR1 is MNHEY and CDR2 is SMNVEV (reference sequence). The CDR3 is 17 amino acids. CDR3 sequence: CASSLTIPGQGKGEQYF. The DNA of the CDR3 is TGTGCCAGCAGTCTAACGATTCCGGGACAGGGGAAGGGCGAGCAGTACTTC.

About this clone: A junction end diverges from the germline sequence, so it may reflect a read error. V and J are TRBV10-3 and TRBJ1-4; no reliable D call. The CDR3 is 16 residues long. Germline CDR1 reads ENHRY; CDR2 reads SYGVKD. CDR3 DNA: TGTGCCATCAGTGCCGAAGAGGCGGGCCTTGATGAAAGACTGTTTTTT. The encoded protein is CAISAEEAGLDERLFF.

This clone has a handful of counts. The chain links TRBV6-6 to TRBJ2-7; possible D gene TRBD2, 5 bases. Per germline, CDR1 MNHNY and CDR2 SVGAGI (reference sequence). This CDR3 is 13 amino acids long. Trimming took 7 bases from V and 1 from J, leaving 11 bases between them. The CDR3 sequence is CASTEAASYEQYF. CDR3 DNA: TGTGCCAGCACGGAAGCGGCGTCCTACGAGCAGTACTTC.

In this sample, this clone turned up a few times. The V call is TRBV19, the J call TRBJ1-3; 7 nucleotides match TRBD1. V shed 6 bases, J shed 4 bases, and the junction held 6 bases outside the gene matches. Per the germline V gene, CDR1 is LNHDA and CDR2 is SQIVND (reference sequence). CDR3 length: 14 amino acids. The CDR3 sequence: CASRPPGQGNTIYF. The CDR3 DNA reads as TGTGCCAGTAGACCGCCGGGACAGGGAAACACCATATATTTT.

The chain recombines TRBV9 with TRBJ2-1; 13 positions agree with TRBD2. The germline gives CDR1 SGDLS, CDR2 YYNGEE. The CDR3 extends over 19 amino acids. After removal of 0 bases from V and 4 bases from J, the junction contained 10 bases not matched to a gene. As DNA, the CDR3 is TGTGCCAGCAGCGTAGATGGGCCTCAACTAGCGGGGGGGTACAATGAGCAGTTCTTC. This gives the protein CASSVDGPQLAGGYNEQFF.

The chain combines TRBV11-2 with TRBJ2-3; D is undetermined. The CDR3 extends over 12 amino acids. The germline V and J ends were trimmed by 8 bases and 5 bases, with 11 bases remaining between them. Looked up from germline, CDR1 is SGHAT and CDR2 is FQNNGV. The CDR3 reads CASRLSGDTQYF. CDR3 nucleotides: TGTGCCAGCCGTTTATCCGGAGATACGCAGTATTTT.